The rows below give T cell receptor beta chains drawn from one sample of a study of blood T cell repertoires in COVID-19. Only in-frame clones appear in the TCRdb table, and some are missing; sequencing was by immunoSEQ multiplex PCR. The sample carries 250,000 or so clones, around 85% recorded once. Material for sequencing was PBMCs or T cells enriched from blood (not recorded which). All receptors derive from a woman in her forties or fifties who had recovered from COVID-19. CDR3s include the opening cysteine and the closing phenylalanine or tryptophan. A D gene is named only where the DNA matches it firmly. Size values are once, few and many counts, or a class for expanded clones, and some rows have none.

NA	TRBJ2-7	TRBV5-6	NA	TGTGCCAGCAGCTTGGTGGAGGGGAGGTTTGACGAGCAGTACTTC	CASSLVEGRFDEQYF
NA	TRBJ1-5	TRBV10-3	NA	TGTGCCACGAGGCCGGACGGCGGGTTGGCCCAGCATTTT	CATRPDGGLAQHF
NA	TRBJ1-3	TRBV5-4	NA	TGTGCCAGCACCATGCGGGAGAGCCCTCTCGGAAACACCATATATTTT	CASTMRESPLGNTIYF
NA	TRBJ1-4	TRBV28	NA	TGTGCCAGCCTTTCAGGGGTAACTAATGAAAAACTGTTTTTT	CASLSGVTNEKLFF
NA	TRBJ2-1	TRBV7-3	TRBD2	TGTGCCAGCAGCTTAACGGCCAGCGGGAGAGGAAATGAGCAGTTCTTC	CASSLTASGRGNEQFF
NA	TRBJ2-7	TRBV19	NA	TGTGCCAGTACTGGCCCGCCCGACTACGAGCAGTACTTC	CASTGPPDYEQYF
NA	TRBJ2-5	TRBV18	TRBD2	TGTGCCAGCTCACCCCGCGGGAGGGCGGGCGAGACCCAGTACTTC	CASSPRGRAGETQYF
few	TRBJ2-2	TRBV1	NA	TGCACCAGCAGACTCAGCGGGATAGGTACCGGGGAGCTGTTTTTT	CTSRLSGIGTGELFF
NA	TRBJ2-2	TRBV7-9	TRBD1	TGTGCCAGCAGCTCAGGACAGGGGGGCACCGGGGAGCTGTTTTTT	CASSSGQGGTGELFF
NA	TRBJ2-1	TRBV7-9	NA	TGTGCCAGCAGCTTAGAACTCAAGTATGAGCAGTTCTTC	CASSLELKYEQFF
once	TRBJ1-6	TRBV12-3/TRBV12-4	NA	TGTGCCAGCAGTTCCTCCAGGGGTTCACCCCTCCACTTT	CASSSSRGSPLHF
NA	TRBJ1-2	TRBV5-1	NA	TGCGCCAGCAGCTTGGCGGGCAGGGAATACGGCTACACCTTC	CASSLAGREYGYTF
NA	TRBJ1-1	TRBV2	NA	TGTGCCAGCAGCCACCGGGAAATGAACACTGAAGCTTTCTTT	CASSHREMNTEAFF
NA	TRBJ1-5	TRBV28	NA	TGTGCCAGCAGTACGCGACAGGGCAATCAGCCCCAGCATTTT	CASSTRQGNQPQHF
NA	TRBJ2-3	TRBV29-1	TRBD2	TGCAGCGTTGACGGTAACCTCCGGACTAGCGGTTTTGGCACAGATACGCAGTATTTT	CSVDGNLRTSGFGTDTQYF
NA	TRBJ1-4	TRBV28	NA	TGTGCCAGCAGTTCCCCTACGGGGAGGGAGACAACAGGGTTGGATGAAAAACTGTTTTTT	CASSSPTGRETTGLDEKLFF
NA	TRBJ2-3	TRBV29-1	TRBD2	TGCAGCGTTGACGAGGGACTAGAGTTCGTCGGCACAGATACGCAGTATTTT	CSVDEGLEFVGTDTQYF
once	TRBJ1-1	TRBV27	NA	TGTGCCAGCAGTTCCGTGATGAGCACTGAAGCTTTCTTT	CASSSVMSTEAFF
NA	TRBJ2-7	TRBV7-9	TRBD1	TGTGCCAGCAGTTACCCGGGACAGGGCGAGCAGTACTTC	CASSYPGQGEQYF
NA	TRBJ1-6	TRBV27	NA	TGTGCCAGCAGTTCCAGCTCCTATAATTCACCCCTCCACTTT	CASSSSSYNSPLHF
NA	TRBJ2-1	TRBV7-9	TRBD1	TGTGCCAGCAGCTTAAAGGGTCCGGGACAGGGGGCAAATGAGCAGTTCTTC	CASSLKGPGQGANEQFF
NA	TRBJ2-7	TRBV5-1	TRBD2	TGCGCCAGCAGCTTGGTGGCTAGCGGGAGGGCCGACGAGCAGTACTTC	CASSLVASGRADEQYF
few	TRBJ1-2	TRBV9	TRBD1	TGTGCCAGCAGCGGATGGACAGGGGATAACTATGGCTACACCTTC	CASSGWTGDNYGYTF
NA	TRBJ1-5	TRBV28	TRBD1	TGTGCCAGCAGTTCTGACAGGGTGATTCAGCCCCAGCATTTT	CASSSDRVIQPQHF
NA	TRBJ2-7	TRBV21-1	NA	TGTGCCAGCAGCAAAGGGGGGACAGGGGGCTCGAGCGAGCAGTACTTC	CASSKGGTGGSSEQYF
NA	TRBJ1-2	TRBV24-1	NA	TGTGCCACCAGTGAGATACAGGGACGCAAATTTACTAACTATGGCTACACCTTC	CATSEIQGRKFTNYGYTF
NA	TRBJ2-1	TRBV29-1	TRBD2	TGCAGCGTTGGTTCTAGCGGGGGGGAACAGTTCTTC	CSVGSSGGEQFF
NA	TRBJ1-2	TRBV19	NA	TGTGCCAGTAGTTCGGACAGACCCTATGGCTACACCTTC	CASSSDRPYGYTF
NA	TRBJ1-2	TRBV2	NA	TGTGCCAGCAGTGAAACAGGTCTAGGGCGTTGGGGCTACACCTTC	CASSETGLGRWGYTF
NA	TRBJ2-7	TRBV27	NA	TGTGCCAGCAGTTTGAGTAGAGAGTACGAGCAGTACTTC	CASSLSREYEQYF
few	TRBJ1-2	TRBV25-1	TRBD1	TGTGCCAGCAGTCATTTATTGGGGACAGGGGACAACTATGGCTACACCTTC	CASSHLLGTGDNYGYTF
NA	TRBJ1-2	TRBV29-1	NA	TGCAGCGTTACGGATTTCGCGGGGCAAGACTATGGCTACACCTTC	CSVTDFAGQDYGYTF
NA	TRBJ1-1	TRBV27	NA	TGTGCCAGCAGTCCCTACCAGGGGAGTGAAGCTTTCTTT	CASSPYQGSEAFF
NA	TRBJ2-2	TRBV7-3	NA	TGTGCCAGCAGCTTAATGGTGGGGGGCACCGGGGAGCTGTTTTTT	CASSLMVGGTGELFF
NA	TRBJ1-4	TRBV7-2	TRBD1	TGTGCCAGCAGCTTAGGGACAGGGGCGATGGGGCTTAATGAAAAACTGTTTTTT	CASSLGTGAMGLNEKLFF
NA	TRBJ1-1	TRBV19	NA	TGTGCCAGTAGTATCCGCAGTGGAGCTTTCTTT	CASSIRSGAFF
few	TRBJ1-6	TRBV6-6	TRBD1	TGTGCCAGCAGTTACTCAACAGGGGGGAATAATTCACCCCTCCACTTT	CASSYSTGGNNSPLHF
NA	TRBJ2-1	TRBV29-1	NA	TGCAGCGTTCTTCCTCCAACAGGGATCGCCTACAATGAGCAGTTCTTC	CSVLPPTGIAYNEQFF
few	TRBJ2-2	TRBV9	NA	TGTGCCAGCAGCGTAGTTGAGGGAGAGGTCACCGGGGAGCTGTTTTTT	CASSVVEGEVTGELFF
NA	TRBJ1-5	TRBV5-1	NA	TGCGCCAGCAGCTTGGGAGGAGACCAGCCCCAGCATTTT	CASSLGGDQPQHF
once	TRBJ1-1	TRBV11-2	NA	TGTGCCAGCAGCTTCAGGGGTGTCACTGAAGCTTTCTTT	CASSFRGVTEAFF
NA	TRBJ1-2	TRBV3-1/TRBV3-2	NA	TGTGCCAGCGCCGCGGCTACGACAGATGGCTACACCTTC	CASAAATTDGYTF
NA	TRBJ1-1	TRBV6-5	NA	TGTGCCAGCAGTTACTCGGTGGGGGGGACTGAAGCTTTCTTT	CASSYSVGGTEAFF
NA	TRBJ2-1	TRBV28	TRBD2	TGTGCCAGCAGTTCCCTAGCGGGAGGACTTGAGCAGTTCTTC	CASSSLAGGLEQFF
NA	TRBJ2-7	TRBV5-8	TRBD1	TGTGCCAGCAGCCCTTACACAGGGGGAGGCTCCTACGAGCAGTACTTC	CASSPYTGGGSYEQYF
few	TRBJ1-1	TRBV7-9	NA	TGTGCCAGCACCGCCCGGGGAGCGACGGGGGAGAACACTGAAGCTTTCTTT	CASTARGATGENTEAFF
NA	TRBJ1-2	TRBV3-1/TRBV3-2	NA	TGTGCCAGCAGCTCACAGGGAAACTATGGCTACACCTTC	CASSSQGNYGYTF
NA	TRBJ2-5	TRBV5-1	TRBD1	TGCGCCAGCAGCTTGACAGGGGGCTTTGGAGAGACCCAGTACTTC	CASSLTGGFGETQYF
NA	TRBJ1-2	TRBV15	TRBD1	TGTGCCACCAGCAGAGGGACAGGGGGCTACTATGGCTACACCTTC	CATSRGTGGYYGYTF
NA	TRBJ2-7	TRBV12-3/TRBV12-4	NA	TGTGCCAGCAGCCGGGACATCTACGAGCAGTACTTC	CASSRDIYEQYF
NA	TRBJ1-1	TRBV11-2	TRBD1	TGTGCCAGCAGCTTACGGCAGGGGGGGAACACTGAAGCTTTCTTT	CASSLRQGGNTEAFF
once	TRBJ2-7	TRBV18	TRBD1	TGTGCCAGCTCACGGACCGGGACAGCCGTTGACGAGCAGTACTTC	CASSRTGTAVDEQYF
NA	TRBJ1-1	TRBV5-4	NA	TGTGCCAGCAGCCCCGGTTTGAACACTGAAGCTTTCTTT	CASSPGLNTEAFF
NA	TRBJ1-1	TRBV12-5	NA	TGTGCTAGTGGCTTCGGTTTCACAGGGATCTCTGAAGCTTTCTTT	CASGFGFTGISEAFF
NA	TRBJ1-6	TRBV6-5	TRBD1	TGTGCCAGCAGTTACGGGACAGGGGCCAATTCACCCCTCCACTTT	CASSYGTGANSPLHF
NA	TRBJ1-1	TRBV21-1	NA	TGTGCCAGCAGCAAAGTGGACTTCAACACTGAAGCTTTCTTT	CASSKVDFNTEAFF
NA	TRBJ1-1	TRBV20-1	NA	TGCAGTGCTAGAGATCCCAGGGTAGCTTTCTTT	CSARDPRVAFF